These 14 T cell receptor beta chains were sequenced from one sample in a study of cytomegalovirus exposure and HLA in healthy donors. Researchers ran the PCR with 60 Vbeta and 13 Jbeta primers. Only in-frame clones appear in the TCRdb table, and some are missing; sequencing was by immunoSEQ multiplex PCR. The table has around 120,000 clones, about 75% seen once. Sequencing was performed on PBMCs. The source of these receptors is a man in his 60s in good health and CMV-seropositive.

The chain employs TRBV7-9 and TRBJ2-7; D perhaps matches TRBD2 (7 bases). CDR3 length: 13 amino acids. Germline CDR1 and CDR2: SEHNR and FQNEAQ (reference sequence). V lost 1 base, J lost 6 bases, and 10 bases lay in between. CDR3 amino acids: CASSLEGGIEQYF. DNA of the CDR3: TGTGCCAGCAGCTTAGAGGGGGGGATCGAGCAGTACTTC.

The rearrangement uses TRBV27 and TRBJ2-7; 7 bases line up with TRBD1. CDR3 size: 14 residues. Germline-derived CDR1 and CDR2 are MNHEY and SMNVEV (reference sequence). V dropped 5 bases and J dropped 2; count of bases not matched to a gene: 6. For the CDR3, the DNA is TGTGCCAGCAGTCGGCTAGGGGGCCCCTACGAGCAGTACTTC. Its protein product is CASSRLGGPYEQYF.

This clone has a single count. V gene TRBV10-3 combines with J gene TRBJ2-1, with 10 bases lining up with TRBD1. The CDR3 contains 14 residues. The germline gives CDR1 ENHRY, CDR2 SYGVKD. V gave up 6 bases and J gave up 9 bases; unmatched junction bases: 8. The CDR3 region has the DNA TGTGCCATCAGGCCGGGACAGGGGCCTTCTGAGCAGTTCTTC. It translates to CAIRPGQGPSEQFF.

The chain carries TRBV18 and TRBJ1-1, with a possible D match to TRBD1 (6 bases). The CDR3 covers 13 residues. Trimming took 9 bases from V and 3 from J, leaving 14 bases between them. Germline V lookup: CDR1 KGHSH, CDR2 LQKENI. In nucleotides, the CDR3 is TGTGCCAGTACAGGGTTAGGGGACACTGAAGCTTTCTTT. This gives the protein CASTGLGDTEAFF.

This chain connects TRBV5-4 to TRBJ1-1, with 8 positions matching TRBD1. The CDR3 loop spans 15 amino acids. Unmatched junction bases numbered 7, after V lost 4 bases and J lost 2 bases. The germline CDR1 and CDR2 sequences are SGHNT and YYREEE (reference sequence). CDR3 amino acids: CASSTPQGENTEAFF. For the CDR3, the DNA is TGTGCCAGCAGCACACCACAGGGGGAAAACACTGAAGCTTTCTTT.

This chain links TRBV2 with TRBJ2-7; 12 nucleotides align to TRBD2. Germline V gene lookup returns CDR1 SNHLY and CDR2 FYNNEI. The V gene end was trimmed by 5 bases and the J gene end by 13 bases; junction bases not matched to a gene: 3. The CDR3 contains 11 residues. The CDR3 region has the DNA TGTGCCAGCAGTCCTAGCGGGGGGGAATACTTC. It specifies CASSPSGGEYF.

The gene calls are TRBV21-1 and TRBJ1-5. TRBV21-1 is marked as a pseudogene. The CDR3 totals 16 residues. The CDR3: CASSSSIRGRDQPQHF. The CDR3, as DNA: TGTGCCAGCAGCTCCTCGATCCGGGGAAGGGATCAGCCCCAGCATTTT.

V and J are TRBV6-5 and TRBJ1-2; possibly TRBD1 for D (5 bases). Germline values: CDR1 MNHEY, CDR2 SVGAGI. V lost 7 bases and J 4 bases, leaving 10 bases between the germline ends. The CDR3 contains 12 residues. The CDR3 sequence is CASTSGLYGYTF. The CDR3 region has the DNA TGTGCCAGCACGTCAGGGCTCTATGGCTACACCTTC.

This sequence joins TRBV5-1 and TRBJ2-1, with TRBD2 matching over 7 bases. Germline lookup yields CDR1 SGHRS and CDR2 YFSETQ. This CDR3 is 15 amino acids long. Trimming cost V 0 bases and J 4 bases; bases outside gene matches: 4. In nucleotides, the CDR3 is TGCGCCAGCAGCTTGGTAACTAGCGAGTACAATGAGCAGTTCTTC. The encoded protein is CASSLVTSEYNEQFF.

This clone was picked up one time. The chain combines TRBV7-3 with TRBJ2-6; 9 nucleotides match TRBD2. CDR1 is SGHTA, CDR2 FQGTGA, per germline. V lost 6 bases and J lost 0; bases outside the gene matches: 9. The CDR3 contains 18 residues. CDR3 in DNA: TGTGCCAGCAGTTACCCTAGCGGGGCCGACTCTGGGGCCAACGTCCTGACTTTC. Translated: CASSYPSGADSGANVLTF.

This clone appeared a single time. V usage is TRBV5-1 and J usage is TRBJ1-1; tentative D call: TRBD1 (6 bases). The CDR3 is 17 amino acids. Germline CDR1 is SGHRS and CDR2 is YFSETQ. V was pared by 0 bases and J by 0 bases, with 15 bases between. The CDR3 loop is CASSLGQVRAMNTEAFF. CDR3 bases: TGCGCCAGCAGCTTGGGACAGGTCAGGGCCATGAACACTGAAGCTTTCTTT.

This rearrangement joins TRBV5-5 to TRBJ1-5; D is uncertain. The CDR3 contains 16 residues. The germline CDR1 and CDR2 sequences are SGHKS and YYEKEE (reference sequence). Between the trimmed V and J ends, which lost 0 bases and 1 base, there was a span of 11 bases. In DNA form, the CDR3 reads TGTGCCAGCAGCTTGGTTATGGCTCTGAGCAATCAGCCCCAGCATTTT. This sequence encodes CASSLVMALSNQPQHF.

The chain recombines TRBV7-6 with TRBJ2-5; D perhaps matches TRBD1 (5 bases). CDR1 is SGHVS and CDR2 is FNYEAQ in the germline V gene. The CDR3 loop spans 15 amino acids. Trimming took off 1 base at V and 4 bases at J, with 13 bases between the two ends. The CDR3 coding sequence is TGTGCCAGCAGCTTAGTTTCAGAAACAGGAGAGACCCAGTACTTC. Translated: CASSLVSETGETQYF. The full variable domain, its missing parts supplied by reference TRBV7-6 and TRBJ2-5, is GAGVSQSPRYKVTKRGQDVALRCDPISGHVSLYWYRQALGQGPEFLTYFNYEAQQDKSGLPNDRFSAERPEGSISTLTIQRTEQRDSAMYRCASSLVSETGETQYFGPGTRLLVL.

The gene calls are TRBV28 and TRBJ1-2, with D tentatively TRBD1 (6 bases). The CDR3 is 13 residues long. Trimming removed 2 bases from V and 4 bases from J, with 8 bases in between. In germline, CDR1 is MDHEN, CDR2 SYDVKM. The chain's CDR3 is CASSLQGFYGYTF. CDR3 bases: TGTGCCAGCAGTTTACAGGGGTTCTATGGCTACACCTTC.